This T cell receptor (beta chain) was identified during a study of Graves' ophthalmopathy and Graves' hyperthyroidism. Study-wide results and limits: Blood was where most expanded thyroid clonotypes above 0.001 frequency also turned up.

PBMCs were obtained from roughly 9.5 ml of fresh peripheral blood. On this clonotype: Its antigen is still unknown.

The CDR3 length is 13 residues. CDR1 is ENHRY, CDR2 SYGVKD, per germline. The V gene lost 10 bases and the J gene lost 2 bases, with 9 bases spanning the gap. Amplifying from RNA transcripts, the study obtained TCR beta CDR3 regions. HTBI primers primed a first-round RT-PCR, and a second-round multiplex PCR followed. In TCRdb, the multiplex PCR reads were re-called with MiXCR into one record per CDR3 protein. Of around 670,000 distinct CDR3 sequences listed, about 44% were seen once; the top ten hold roughly 46%. Sequenced: peripheral blood. V gene TRBV10-3 combines with J gene TRBJ2-6; D remains ambiguous. The source is an adult man with Graves' ophthalmopathy. The CDR3 reads CASEWAGANVLTF. The CDR3 DNA reads as TGTGCCAGCGAGTGGGCTGGGGCCAACGTCCTGACTTTC.